The 29 T cell receptor beta chains in this list originate from one sample, sequenced in a study of blood T cell repertoires in COVID-19. The repertoire was sequenced with immunoSEQ multiplex PCR; TCRdb's copy has only in-frame clones and lacks some. The data show around 250,000 clones, with about nine tenths seen just once and around 8.8% held by the top ten. The specimen sequenced was peripheral blood. The receptor set was obtained from a man aged 40-50 years with active or convalescent COVID-19.

CDR3 protein: CATSEGLGGLHEQYF. The CDR3 DNA is TGTGCCACCAGTGAAGGCTTAGGGGGCCTCCACGAGCAGTACTTC. V usage is TRBV24-1 and J usage is TRBJ2-7; TRBD1 aligns across 7 bases. This CDR3 is 15 amino acids long. Per the germline V gene, CDR1 is KGHDR and CDR2 is SFDVKD. With 4 bases clipped from V and 5 bases from J, the junction kept 10 bases outside the gene matches.

This clone was recorded at least ten times. This sequence joins TRBV5-1 and TRBJ1-3; no clear D gene. Germline assignment: CDR1 SGHRS and CDR2 YFSETQ. The length of the CDR3 is 15 residues. V was pared by 0 bases and J by 8 bases, with 15 bases between. CDR3 loop: CASSLASSRADTIYF. The CDR3 region has the DNA TGCGCCAGCAGCTTGGCCTCAAGCCGCGCGGACACCATATATTTT.

The chain couples TRBV28 to TRBJ2-7, with 9 bases aligning to TRBD1. This CDR3 comprises 14 residues. Germline CDR1 and CDR2: MDHEN and SYDVKM. The V and J ends lost 3 bases and 5 bases, in that order; junction bases with no gene match: 5. The CDR3 reads CASSFRDRVDEQYF. CDR3 DNA: TGTGCCAGCAGTTTCCGGGACAGGGTTGACGAGCAGTACTTC.

The V gene is TRBV6-6, the J gene TRBJ1-1; D may be TRBD1 (6 bases). Germline V lookup: CDR1 MNHNY, CDR2 SVGAGI (reference sequence). The ends were cut back, 6 bases at V and 1 base at J, with 15 bases in the middle. The length of the CDR3 is 15 residues. DNA for the CDR3: TGTGCCAGCAGACCTAACGGACAGCCGAACACTGAAGCTTTCTTT. This translates into CASRPNGQPNTEAFF.

J is TRBJ2-7 and V is TRBV6-1; 7 bases line up with TRBD1. CDR3 size: 13 residues. The V segment lost 3 bases and the J segment 3 bases; nucleotides outside the gene matches: 2. Germline assignment: CDR1 MNHNS and CDR2 SASEGT. The CDR3 loop is CASSDRQGYEQYF. The CDR3 bases are TGTGCCAGCAGTGATAGACAGGGCTACGAGCAGTACTTC.

The CDR3 loop reads CAISETYPQGTSGNTIYF. The CDR3 nucleotides are TGTGCCATCAGTGAGACCTATCCCCAGGGAACCTCTGGAAACACCATATATTTT. This chain connects TRBV10-3 to TRBJ1-3; possible D gene TRBD1, 5 bases. From germline, CDR1 is ENHRY and CDR2 SYGVKD. The V end was cut by 2 bases, the J end by 0 bases, with 17 bases between. CDR3 length: 18 amino acids.

This clone showed up just a few times. CDR3 sequence (DNA): TGTGCCAGCAGCCAAGGTCGGGGGGCCGGCTACACCTTC. It encodes CASSQGRGAGYTF. The chain links TRBV3-1 (or the pseudogene TRBV3-2) to TRBJ1-2; D is perhaps TRBD1 (6 bases). Germline-derived CDR1 and CDR2 are LGHDT and YNNKEL (reference sequence). The germline V and J ends were trimmed by 1 base and 8 bases, with 11 bases remaining between them. This CDR3 comprises 13 residues.

J is TRBJ1-2 and V is TRBV7-9, with D hard to call. Germline V gives CDR1 SEHNR, CDR2 FQNEAQ (reference sequence). The CDR3 runs to 15 residues. V was cut by 1 base and J by 12 bases, with 21 bases left in between. CDR3 amino acids: CASSLDSPAVSGDTF. The CDR3 DNA sequence: TGTGCCAGCAGCTTAGACTCGCCGGCCGTATCGGGTGACACCTTC.

In DNA form, the CDR3 reads TGCGCCAGCAGCTTGTTACCGGGAGGGCCGATTGGGGCCAACGTCCTGACTTTC. It codes for CASSLLPGGPIGANVLTF. This chain joins TRBV5-1 and TRBJ2-6; 8 bases agree with TRBD2. The CDR3 totals 18 residues. The V gene end was trimmed by 1 base and the J gene end by 3 bases; junction bases not matched to a gene: 9. Germline V gene lookup returns CDR1 SGHRS and CDR2 YFSETQ. The full variable domain, completed using reference TRBV5-1 and TRBJ2-6, is KAGVTQTPRYLIKTRGQQVTLSCSPISGHRSVSWYQQTPGQGLQFLFEYFSETQRNKGNFPGRFSGRQFSNSRSEMNVSTLELGDSALYLCASSLLPGGPIGANVLTFGAGSRLTVL.

The chain employs TRBV30 and TRBJ2-3, with TRBD1 matching 10 bases. CDR3 length: 14 amino acids. Trimming took 5 bases from V and 4 from J; bases not matched to a gene: 6. Germline loops: CDR1 GTSNPN, CDR2 SVGIG (reference sequence). The CDR3 region has the DNA TGTGCCTGGGCCGGGACAGGGGCGTCAGATACGCAGTATTTT. Amino acid sequence: CAWAGTGASDTQYF.

This clone was seen only a few times. V is TRBV28 and J is TRBJ1-1; D may be TRBD1 (6 bases). V was pared by 7 bases and J by 1 base, with 13 bases between. The CDR3 is 14 residues long. Looked up from germline, CDR1 is MDHEN and CDR2 is SYDVKM. The CDR3 DNA sequence: TGTGCCAGCACCCCGGGACAACCGAACACTGAAGCTTTCTTT. It is translated as CASTPGQPNTEAFF.

The chain recombines TRBV15 with TRBJ1-5; unclear D gene. Per the germline V gene, CDR1 is LNHNV and CDR2 is YYDKDF (reference sequence). The CDR3 covers 15 residues. V lost 5 bases and J 3 bases, leaving 14 bases between the germline ends. In DNA form, the CDR3 reads TGTGCCACCAGCCCCTTTACACGTAACAATCAGCCCCAGCATTTT. Translation gives CATSPFTRNNQPQHF.

V and J are TRBV9 and TRBJ2-2, with a possible D match to TRBD2 (6 bases). CDR3 size: 13 residues. CDR1 is SGDLS and CDR2 is YYNGEE in the germline V gene. The germline V and J ends were trimmed by 4 bases and 3 bases, with 7 bases remaining between them. The CDR3 loop is CASSPGDTGELFF. CDR3 nucleotides: TGTGCCAGCAGCCCGGGGGACACCGGGGAGCTGTTTTTT.

This chain uses TRBV3-1 (or the pseudogene TRBV3-2) with TRBJ1-5; TRBD1 matches 8 bases. The CDR3 runs to 14 residues. CDR1 is LGHDT, CDR2 YNNKEL, per germline (reference sequence). V was clipped by 1 base and J by 7 bases; unmatched bases: 3. Written as DNA, the CDR3 is TGTGCCAGCAGCCAAGGGGCAGGGGGCCAGCCCCAGCATTTT. Translating it yields CASSQGAGGQPQHF.

This chain connects TRBV5-1 to TRBJ2-3, with a possible D match to TRBD2 (5 bases). The CDR3 loop spans 13 amino acids. V lost 4 bases and J 5 bases, leaving 11 bases between the germline ends. Germline V gene sequence: CDR1 SGHRS, CDR2 YFSETQ. The CDR3 nucleotides are TGCGCCAGCAGCCTAGCCTGGGTAGATACGCAGTATTTT. It specifies CASSLAWVDTQYF.

The genes are TRBV11-2 and TRBJ2-1; weak D call: TRBD2 (6 bases). Germline V lookup: CDR1 SGHAT, CDR2 FQNNGV. Trimming pared 5 bases from V and 8 bases from J, leaving 16 bases between. The CDR3 totals 14 residues. The CDR3 DNA sequence: TGTGCCAGCAGCCCTCGCCTGGCTAGCGATGAGCAGTTCTTC. Translating gives CASSPRLASDEQFF. The full variable domain, rest sourced from reference TRBV11-2 and TRBJ2-1, is EAGVAQSPRYKIIEKRQSVAFWCNPISGHATLYWYQQILGQGPKLLIQFQNNGVVDDSQLPKDRFSAERLKGVDSTLKIQPAKLEDSAVYLCASSPRLASDEQFFGPGTRLTVL.

This chain connects TRBV11-3 to TRBJ2-1, with 8 bases that match TRBD2. Germline loops: CDR1 SGHNT, CDR2 YENEEA. V trimming: 5 bases; J trimming: 4 bases; junction bases outside the gene matches: 10. The CDR3 length is 16 residues. CDR3 sequence reads: CASSPRERGLYNEQFF. The CDR3 nucleotides are TGTGCCAGCAGCCCCCGGGAGCGGGGGTTATACAATGAGCAGTTCTTC.

The chain employs TRBV7-9 and TRBJ1-4; tentatively, D is TRBD1 (6 bases). V was pared by 4 bases and J by 0 bases, with 12 bases between. CDR1 SEHNR and CDR2 FQNEAQ come from the germline V gene (reference sequence). There are 16 residues in the CDR3. The CDR3 DNA is TGTGCCAGCAGCTATCGGCAGGGGTCAACTAATGAAAAACTGTTTTTT. It codes for CASSYRQGSTNEKLFF.

V usage is TRBV5-1 and J usage is TRBJ2-5; unclear D gene. V was trimmed by 0 bases and J by 3 bases, leaving 6 bases between them. Looked up from germline, CDR1 is SGHRS and CDR2 is YFSETQ. The CDR3 covers 13 residues. CDR3 DNA sequence: TGCGCCAGCAGCTTGGCGTTTAAAGAGACCCAGTACTTC. Translating gives CASSLAFKETQYF.

The V gene is TRBV30, the J gene TRBJ1-1, with D possibly TRBD1 on 6 matching bases. The ends were cut back, 4 bases at V and 5 bases at J, with 17 bases in the middle. The CDR3 is 14 residues long. Germline CDR1 is GTSNPN and CDR2 is SVGIG (reference sequence). The CDR3 sequence: CAWTRTLQGTEAFF. CDR3 bases: TGTGCCTGGACACGCACACTACAGGGAACTGAAGCTTTCTTT.

The chain couples TRBV10-1 to TRBJ2-5, with a weak D call TRBD2 (5 bases). The CDR3 length is 11 residues. V lost 3 bases to trimming and J lost 7 bases, with 6 bases between them. Germline V gene lookup returns CDR1 WNHNN and CDR2 SYGVQD (reference sequence). This chain's CDR3 is CASSDGGTQYF. The CDR3 DNA reads TGCGCCAGCAGTGATGGAGGGACCCAGTACTTC.

V gene TRBV7-2 combines with J gene TRBJ2-7; TRBD1 is a possible D gene (5 bases). This CDR3 has 13 residues. Germline V CDR1 and CDR2: SGHTA, FQGNSA. Trimming took 8 bases from V and 4 from J, leaving 15 bases between them. Written as DNA, the CDR3 is TGTGCCAGCCGCCAATTCAGGGCTTACGAGCAGTACTTC. It is translated as CASRQFRAYEQYF.

The gene calls are TRBV9 and TRBJ1-3; a possible D gene is TRBD1 (6 bases). V was clipped by 4 bases and J by 0 bases, with 14 bases between them. The CDR3 consists of 16 residues. The germline gives CDR1 SGDLS, CDR2 YYNGEE. CDR3 DNA sequence: TGTGCCAGCAGCCCTCGGTGGGGGCGCTCTGGAAACACCATATATTTT. This encodes CASSPRWGRSGNTIYF.

The genes are TRBV5-4 and TRBJ2-7; tentative D call: TRBD1 (5 bases). This CDR3 has 12 amino acids. Trimming removed 7 bases at V and 4 bases at J, with 12 bases between. Germline CDR1 is SGHNT and CDR2 is YYREEE (reference sequence). The CDR3 DNA follows: TGTGCCAGCCAGGGCGAAGGTTACGAGCAGTACTTC. Its protein product is CASQGEGYEQYF.

The rearrangement joins TRBV9 to TRBJ1-2; TRBD1 matches 8 bases. This CDR3 comprises 14 residues. V gave up 4 bases and J gave up 7 bases; unmatched junction bases: 9. The germline V gene encodes CDR1 SGDLS and CDR2 YYNGEE. CDR3 loop: CASSTLGQGFGYTF. The CDR3 DNA reads TGTGCCAGCAGCACCCTTGGACAGGGTTTTGGCTACACCTTC. Variable domain in full (rest from reference TRBV9 and TRBJ1-2): DSGVTQTPKHLITATGQRVTLRCSPRSGDLSVYWYQQSLDQGLQFLIQYYNGEERAKGNILERFSAQQFPDLHSELNLSSLELGDSALYFCASSTLGQGFGYTFGSGTRLTVV.

The V and J genes are TRBV25-1 and TRBJ2-7; TRBD2 agrees at 7 bases. CDR1 and CDR2 from the germline V gene are MGHDK and SYGVNS. CDR3 length equals 16 residues. V trimming: 1 base; J trimming: 3 bases; junction bases outside the gene matches: 9. The CDR3 DNA is TGTGCCAGCAGTGAATTAAAAGGGCGGGAGAGCTACGAGCAGTACTTC. Amino acid sequence: CASSELKGRESYEQYF.

CDR3 DNA: TGTGCCATCAGTGGGGCGGGAGGGTACAATGAGCAGTTCTTC. Its protein is CAISGAGGYNEQFF. This sequence joins TRBV10-3 and TRBJ2-1; 9 bases are shared with TRBD2. The CDR3 has 14 residues. Germline V lookup: CDR1 ENHRY, CDR2 SYGVKD. J was trimmed by 4 bases and V by 4 bases; bases with no gene match: 2.

The chain joins TRBV6-5 to TRBJ2-2, with 7 nucleotides matching TRBD2. The ends lost 8 bases at V and 0 bases at J; junction bases unmatched: 6. The CDR3 spans 15 residues. The V gene's germline CDR1 is MNHEY and CDR2 SVGAGI. CDR3 DNA: TGTGCCAGCGGGCTCGGACTAGCGAACACCGGGGAGCTGTTTTTT. Amino acid sequence: CASGLGLANTGELFF.

V gene TRBV11-1 combines with J gene TRBJ2-1; 11 bases are shared with TRBD1. The CDR3 has 16 residues. V shed 5 bases, J shed 4 bases, and the junction held 7 bases outside the gene matches. The germline V gene encodes CDR1 SGHAT and CDR2 FQDESV (reference sequence). The CDR3 DNA sequence: TGTGCCAGCAGCACTCGGACAGGGGGCATTTACAATGAGCAGTTCTTC. Protein: CASSTRTGGIYNEQFF.